This TCR beta chain was profiled in a study of cytomegalovirus exposure and HLA in healthy donors. Study at large: One earlier analysis, a look at 180 million or so T cells, found approximately 120 million unique TCR beta sequences.

Findings and limits, study-wide: A later analysis found most CMV-associated TCR beta chains apparently HLA-restricted. There were a few CMV-associated chains whose specificity for CMV antigens was confirmed in vitro.

Germline CDR1 is MNHEY and CDR2 is SVGAGI. The CDR3 runs 16 residues. J lost 2 bases, V lost 0 bases, and 3 bases had no gene match. Amplification used 60 Vbeta primers and 13 Jbeta primers. Sequenced by immunoSEQ multiplex PCR; TCRdb stores in-frame clones only, minus some. The table has 150,000 to 200,000 clones, around four fifths seen once. Only a few counts were recorded for this clone. What it binds is unknown. Additional DNA sequences in this sample encode the identical CDR3. The chain recombines TRBV6-5 with TRBJ1-2; TRBD1 matches at 10 bases. Sequenced: PBMCs. The TCR originated in a man aged 50 or older in good health and CMV-seropositive. CDR3 bases: TGTGCCAGCAGTTACTCTAGGACAGGGGGGAACTATGGCTACACCTTC. This gives the protein CASSYSRTGGNYGYTF.